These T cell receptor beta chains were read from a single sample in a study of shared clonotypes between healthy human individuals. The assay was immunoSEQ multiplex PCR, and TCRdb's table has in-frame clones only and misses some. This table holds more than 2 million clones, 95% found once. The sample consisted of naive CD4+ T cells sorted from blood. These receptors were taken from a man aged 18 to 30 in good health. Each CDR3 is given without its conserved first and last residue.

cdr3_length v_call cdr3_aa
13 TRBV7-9 ASSEAKTGLETQY
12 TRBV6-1 ASSWGPTNEKLF
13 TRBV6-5 ASSPEGTVRGPLH
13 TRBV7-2 ASSLVPGAYYGYT
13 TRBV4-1 ASSPLTSVTGELF
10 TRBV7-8 ASSLKGDEQY
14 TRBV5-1 ASSSNAEAFTGELF
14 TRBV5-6 ASSADRRTYNSPLH
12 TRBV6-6 ASSYGGRESEQY
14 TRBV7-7 ASSPGLAGVANEQF
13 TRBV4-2 ASSGYSGGALEQF
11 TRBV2 AGLRGINSPLH
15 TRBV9 ASSVEVESTYNSPLH
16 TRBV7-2 ASSLVPGQGTRRYEQY
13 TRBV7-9 ASTQGGPIIYEQY
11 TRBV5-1 ASSLEGPGELF
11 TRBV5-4 ASSLVGEDTQY
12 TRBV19 ASSMGYKNTEAF
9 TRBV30 AWAGQTEAF
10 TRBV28 AILQGVVGYT
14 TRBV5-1 ASSLEKTGLNTEAF
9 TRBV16 ASTGGYEQY
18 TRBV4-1 ASSLSGGRGRVGMNTEAF
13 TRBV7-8 ASSLRTGMNTEAF
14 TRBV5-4 ASSRGSSPGDSPLH
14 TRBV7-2 ASSREGSGWGETQY
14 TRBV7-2 ASSLGFLAGTGELF
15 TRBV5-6 ASSFSRNRLGDYGYT
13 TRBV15 ATSREGSQSYEQY
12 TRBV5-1 ASSFDGNTGELF
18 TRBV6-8 ASSYSKASGRARSYNEQF
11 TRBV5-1 ASRQSGVETQY
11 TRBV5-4 ASSFDRSHEQY
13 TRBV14 ASRKGRSLRYGYT
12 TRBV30 AWSVRRGNTEAF
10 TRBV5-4 ASSFGSEKLF
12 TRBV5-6 ASSLTSRVDTQY
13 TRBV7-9 ASSFFGEGRETQY
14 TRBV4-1 ASSPEQGPPSYEQY
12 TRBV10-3 AISRDTRGETQY
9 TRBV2 ASSGQAGYT
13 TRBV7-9 AYTATDHSGNTIY
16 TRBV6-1 ASSEAWGAGASWGTQY
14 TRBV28 ASSFFRVPAKNIQY
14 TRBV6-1 ASSELGGTTNEKLF
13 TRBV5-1 ASSFGTLEKNIQY
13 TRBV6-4 ASSVDRAGIYEQY
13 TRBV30 AWSVRSGGAETQY